This T cell receptor beta chain was sequenced for a study of T cells after yellow fever vaccination. A note on this clonotype: Its antigen is as yet unknown.

The junction had 9 bases not matched to a gene; V was cut back by 2 bases and J by 0 bases. The V gene's germline CDR1 is ENHRY and CDR2 SYGVKD. This CDR3 comprises 20 residues. Making TCR cDNA involved 5'RACE template switching, which added UMIs and a universal primer site. TCRdb reprocessed the 5' RACE reads with MiXCR, giving one entry per CDR3 protein. The sample holds about 500,000 distinct CDR3 sequences, about a sixth seen once. Overall study results and limits: Once the booster was given, most primary-vaccination clones reappeared, at about 96% for CD4 and 88% for CD8. Contamination by abundant bulk-population clonotypes could be present in FACS-sorted repertoires.

The TCR originated in a man aged 18-30 years who received the YFV17D yellow fever vaccine. The V gene is TRBV10-3, the J gene TRBJ2-2; 13 bases are a match to TRBD2. The sequencing here drew on PBMCs, taken 4 to 5 days after the first yellow fever vaccination. The CDR3 nucleotides read TGTGCCATCAGTGAGACCCTGACTAGCGGGGGGCCGTCGAACACCGGGGAGCTGTTTTTT. Its translation: CAISETLTSGGPSNTGELFF.